This is a list of T cell receptor beta chains from one sample in a study of T cell changes during pregnancy in multiple sclerosis. Assay used: immunoSEQ multiplex PCR; TCRdb lists only in-frame clones, some missing. The sample carries 50,000 to 65,000 clones, approximately 89% recorded once. This specimen consisted of peripheral blood, obtained after pregnancy. The source of these receptors is a female donor with multiple sclerosis, enrolled in a pregnancy study. Each CDR3 is given with its conserved first and last residue. The D gene is left open where the match is weak. Clone sizes are given selectively: once, few, many, or a class where the clone is expanded.

>.|TRBV15|.|TRBJ1-1
CATRGGVRSTEAFF
TGTGCCACCAGGGGCGGGGTAAGGAGCACTGAAGCTTTCTTT
>.|TRBV7-9|.|TRBJ1-2
CASSPREGVYGYTF
TGTGCCAGCAGCCCTAGGGAAGGGGTCTATGGCTACACCTTC
>.|TRBV9|.|TRBJ2-1
CASSGDFGSEQFF
TGTGCCAGCAGCGGGGACTTCGGTAGTGAGCAGTTCTTC
>.|TRBV28|TRBD1|TRBJ2-7
CASSLWRGRAYEQYF
TGTGCCAGCAGTTTATGGAGGGGGCGGGCCTACGAGCAGTACTTC
>.|TRBV10-3|.|TRBJ1-2
CAISGSRENGYTF
TGTGCCATCAGTGGTTCCCGGGAGAATGGCTACACCTTC
>few|TRBV4-1|.|TRBJ1-2
CASSPTGGNYGYTF
TGCGCCAGCAGCCCAACAGGTGGGAACTATGGCTACACCTTC
>once|TRBV19|TRBD1|TRBJ1-6
CASSRTATGDHNSPLHF
TGTGCCAGTAGTCGAACCGCGACAGGGGATCACAATTCACCCCTCCACTTT
>once|TRBV2|.|TRBJ2-1
CASSERRGYGYNEQFF
TGTGCCAGCAGTGAAAGAAGGGGGTACGGCTACAATGAGCAGTTCTTC
>.|TRBV30|TRBD1|TRBJ1-6
CAWRQGQGSSPLHF
TGTGCCTGGAGGCAAGGACAGGGAAGTTCACCCCTCCACTTT
>once|TRBV2|TRBD1|TRBJ1-4
CANGQALANEKLFF
TGTGCCAACGGACAGGCCCTGGCTAATGAAAAACTGTTTTTT
>.|TRBV11-2|.|TRBJ1-2
CASSSDPAASYTF
TGTGCCAGCAGCTCCGACCCCGCGGCGAGCTACACCTTC
>.|TRBV7-7|TRBD1|TRBJ2-1
CASSLDPQGDEQFF
TGTGCTAGCAGCTTGGACCCCCAGGGGGATGAGCAGTTCTTC
>.|TRBV7-3|TRBD2|TRBJ2-3
CARLAECTDTQYF
TGTGCCAGACTAGCGGAGTGCACAGATACGCAGTATTTT
>.|TRBV11-2|.|TRBJ2-7
CASSLLSFEQYF
TGTGCCAGCAGCTTACTGTCTTTCGAGCAGTACTTC
>.|TRBV5-1|.|TRBJ1-3
CASSLAPLISGNTIYF
TGCGCCAGCAGCTTGGCCCCCTTAATCTCTGGAAACACCATATATTTT
>.|TRBV6-1|TRBD1|TRBJ1-4
CASSDPGQSNGIPEKLFF
TGTGCCAGCAGTGACCCGGGACAGTCTAATGGGATCCCCGAAAAACTGTTTTTT
>.|TRBV7-9|.|TRBJ2-1
CASSLDRAIEQFF
TGTGCCAGCAGCTTAGACAGGGCGATAGAGCAGTTCTTC
>.|TRBV4-1|.|TRBJ1-2
CASSHVGHANGYTF
TGCGCCAGCAGCCACGTTGGACATGCAAATGGCTACACCTTC
>once|TRBV7-6|.|TRBJ2-1
CASSPRRRGPTDNEQFF
TGTGCCAGCAGCCCGAGGAGGAGAGGCCCCACAGACAATGAGCAGTTCTTC
>.|TRBV15|.|TRBJ1-4
CATSRETLSGAGEKLFF
TGTGCCACCAGCAGAGAGACCTTGAGTGGGGCGGGGGAAAAACTGTTTTTT
>once|TRBV5-1|.|TRBJ2-1
CASSPAKGGDEQFF
TGCGCCAGCAGCCCTGCAAAAGGGGGAGATGAGCAGTTCTTC
>.|TRBV6-5|.|TRBJ2-5
CASSPPGKETQYF
TGTGCCAGCAGTCCTCCAGGGAAAGAGACCCAGTACTTC
>.|TRBV18|TRBD1|TRBJ2-2
CASSPPDRPGELFF
TGTGCCAGCTCACCCCCGGACAGGCCCGGGGAGCTGTTTTTT
>.|TRBV10-1|TRBD1|TRBJ2-1
CASSGGTGGREQFF
TGCGCCAGCAGTGGGGGGACAGGGGGCCGGGAGCAGTTCTTC
>.|TRBV7-9|.|TRBJ1-2
CASSLARQGGYTF
TGTGCCAGCAGCTTAGCGCGGCAGGGCGGCTACACCTTC
>.|TRBV19|.|TRBJ2-3
CASSARGLVTQYF
TGTGCCAGTAGTGCTCGGGGTCTCGTCACGCAGTATTTT
>.|TRBV7-3|.|TRBJ2-1
CASSLIGGSYNEQFF
TGTGCCAGCAGCTTAATAGGGGGCTCCTACAATGAGCAGTTCTTC
>.|TRBV15|TRBD1|TRBJ2-7
CATSGTPGQDSYEQYF
TGTGCCACCAGCGGAACCCCGGGACAGGACTCCTACGAGCAGTACTTC
>few|TRBV2|TRBD1|TRBJ1-2
CASSYRGSGYTF
TGTGCCAGCAGTTACAGGGGGTCTGGCTACACCTTC
>.|TRBV9|.|TRBJ1-3
CASSSRGGYASGNTIYF
TGTGCCAGCAGTTCGAGGGGAGGGTACGCCTCTGGAAACACCATATATTTT
>.|TRBV6-5|TRBD1|TRBJ1-2
CASSYSTRTGYGYTF
TGTGCCAGCAGTTACTCAACGCGGACAGGGTATGGCTACACCTTC
>.|TRBV6-1|.|TRBJ1-6
CASSGRSLNSPLHF
TGTGCCAGCAGTGGTCGGTCCTTAAATTCACCCCTCCACTTT
>.|TRBV7-9|.|TRBJ2-5
CASSLAGARETQYF
TGTGCCAGCAGCTTAGCGGGGGCGCGGGAGACCCAGTACTTC
>.|TRBV9|.|TRBJ1-5
CASSLFGNLDQPQHF
TGTGCCAGCAGCCTTTTCGGGAATTTGGATCAGCCCCAGCATTTT
>.|TRBV19|.|TRBJ2-7
CASSGETEGYEQYF
TGTGCCAGTAGCGGGGAGACGGAGGGGTACGAGCAGTACTTC
>.|TRBV15|TRBD1|TRBJ1-5
CATSRGTGESPQHF
TGTGCCACCAGCAGGGGGACAGGAGAGTCCCCCCAGCATTTT
>.|TRBV30|.|TRBJ1-1
CAWSGREAFF
TGTGCCTGGAGTGGCAGGGAAGCTTTCTTT
>.|TRBV18|TRBD1|TRBJ2-7
CASSPRRGQGASYEQYF
TGTGCCAGCTCACCGCGGCGGGGACAGGGGGCCTCGTACGAGCAGTACTTC
>.|TRBV30|TRBD2|TRBJ2-2
CAHRTSGNTGELFF
TGTGCCCATAGGACTAGCGGGAACACCGGGGAGCTGTTTTTT
>.|TRBV2|.|TRBJ2-3
CASKRGGAEDTQYF
TGTGCCAGCAAGCGTGGGGGCGCGGAAGATACGCAGTATTTT
>.|TRBV18|.|TRBJ1-1
CASSPRRGGTEAFF
TGTGCCAGCTCCCCCCGGCGAGGAGGGACTGAAGCTTTCTTT
>.|TRBV28|.|TRBJ2-7
CASSVTSYEQYF
TGTGCCAGCAGCGTCACATCCTACGAGCAGTACTTC
>.|TRBV11-2|TRBD1|TRBJ2-7
CASSLALGQVYEQYF
TGTGCCAGCAGCTTAGCCTTGGGACAGGTCTACGAGCAGTACTTC
>.|TRBV19|TRBD2|TRBJ2-5
CASSPWTSGGFETQYF
TGTGCCAGTAGTCCGTGGACTAGCGGGGGTTTTGAGACCCAGTACTTC
>.|TRBV20-1|.|TRBJ1-2
CSALGGGYTF
TGCAGTGCCCTCGGGGGAGGCTACACCTTC
>.|TRBV19|.|TRBJ1-3
CASTQTGERNTIYF
TGTGCCAGTACCCAGACAGGAGAGAGAAACACCATATATTTT
>.|TRBV30|.|TRBJ2-1
CAWSGAQQFF
TGTGCCTGGTCGGGTGCCCAGCAGTTCTTC
>.|TRBV11-2|.|TRBJ2-3
CASSTQGRGDTQYF
TGTGCCAGCAGTACCCAGGGAAGGGGAGATACGCAGTATTTT
>.|TRBV5-6|.|TRBJ2-5
CASSLGLDLGTQYF
TGTGCCAGCAGCTTGGGACTAGACTTGGGGACCCAGTACTTC
>once|TRBV7-2|.|TRBJ2-3
CASSPQSRVADTQYF
TGTGCCAGCAGCCCCCAGTCCCGGGTTGCAGATACGCAGTATTTT
>.|TRBV5-1|.|TRBJ2-2
CASSLQISNTGELFF
TGCGCCAGCAGCTTGCAGATCTCGAACACCGGGGAGCTGTTTTTT
>.|TRBV2|.|TRBJ2-2
CASDRNTGELFF
TGTGCCAGCGACAGGAACACCGGGGAGCTGTTTTTT
>.|TRBV5-1|TRBD1|TRBJ1-2
CASREGQGYGYTF
TGCGCCAGCAGAGAGGGACAGGGCTATGGCTACACCTTC
>.|TRBV4-3|.|TRBJ1-4
CASSQVQDDNEKLFF
TGCGCCAGCAGCCAAGTACAGGACGATAATGAAAAACTGTTTTTT
>.|TRBV11-1|.|TRBJ1-1
CASSLTENTEAFF
TGTGCCAGCAGCTTGACTGAAAACACTGAAGCTTTCTTT